This passage covers 29 T cell receptor beta chains from one sample sequenced in a study of blood T cell repertoires in COVID-19. The protocol was immunoSEQ multiplex PCR, while the TCRdb copy is restricted to in-frame clones and leaves out a portion. Here the sample spans tens of thousands of clones, nearly 80% being singletons. The sample consisted of peripheral blood. Receptors originate from a human donor in a cohort sampled during active COVID-19.

The chain combines TRBV9 with TRBJ2-7; a possible D gene is TRBD2 (5 bases). There are 14 residues in the CDR3. The germline V and J ends were trimmed by 6 bases and 3 bases, with 16 bases remaining between them. Germline V gene data show CDR1 as SGDLS and CDR2 as YYNGEE. CDR3 protein: CASTPGYYLYEQYF. The CDR3 DNA reads as TGTGCCAGCACCCCGGGATACTACCTCTACGAGCAGTACTTC.

The chain recombines TRBV11-2 with TRBJ2-7; the match to TRBD1 covers 7 bases. The CDR3 runs to 15 residues. Germline V CDR1 and CDR2: SGHAT, FQNNGV. V shed 1 base, J shed 0 bases, and the junction held 3 bases outside the gene matches. CDR3 DNA: TGTGCCAGCAGCTTAGGGAGACAGGGCTCCTACGAGCAGTACTTC. It yields the protein CASSLGRQGSYEQYF. Filled out from reference TRBV11-2 and TRBJ2-7, the complete variable domain reads EAGVAQSPRYKIIEKRQSVAFWCNPISGHATLYWYQQILGQGPKLLIQFQNNGVVDDSQLPKDRFSAERLKGVDSTLKIQPAKLEDSAVYLCASSLGRQGSYEQYFGPGTRLTVT.

J is TRBJ2-1 and V is TRBV27, with TRBD2 matching 9 bases. The V segment lost 3 bases and the J segment 6 bases; nucleotides outside the gene matches: 12. In germline, CDR1 is MNHEY, CDR2 SMNVEV (reference sequence). The CDR3 is made up of 17 amino acids. The chain's CDR3 is CASSLSAGGPGANEQFF. CDR3 DNA sequence: TGTGCCAGCAGTTTGTCGGCGGGAGGGCCAGGGGCCAATGAGCAGTTCTTC.

V gene TRBV6-5 combines with J gene TRBJ2-1, with 7 bases lining up with TRBD1. The V gene's germline CDR1 is MNHEY and CDR2 SVGAGI. V lost 8 bases and J lost 0; bases outside the gene matches: 1. The CDR3 contains 13 residues. CDR3 nucleotides: TGTGCCAGCGGGACAGCCTCCTACAATGAGCAGTTCTTC. The encoded protein is CASGTASYNEQFF.

The V call is TRBV19, the J call TRBJ1-1; 9 bases align to TRBD1. V lost 3 bases and J lost 1; bases outside the gene matches: 9. This CDR3 spans 17 amino acids. Germline-derived CDR1 and CDR2 are LNHDA and SQIVND (reference sequence). CDR3 nucleotide sequence: TGTGCCAGTAGTATGGGACAGGGAGGGGTGCGGAACACTGAAGCTTTCTTT. Translation gives CASSMGQGGVRNTEAFF.

The V gene is TRBV28, the J gene TRBJ2-7; 13 nucleotides match TRBD2. The ends lost 2 bases at V and 7 bases at J; junction bases unmatched: 8. This CDR3 spans 16 amino acids. Germline V lookup: CDR1 MDHEN, CDR2 SYDVKM. The CDR3 region has the DNA TGTGCCAGCAGTTTAAGACTAGCGGGGGGAGTAGGGGAGCAGTACTTC. This codes for CASSLRLAGGVGEQYF. The full variable domain, with the rest looked up from reference TRBV28 and TRBJ2-7, is DVKVTQSSRYLVKRTGEKVFLECVQDMDHENMFWYRQDPGLGLRLIYFSYDVKMKEKGDIPEGYSVSREKKERFSLILESASTNQTSMYLCASSLRLAGGVGEQYFGPGTRLTVT.

The rearrangement uses TRBV6-2 or TRBV6-3 and TRBJ2-1; 14 bases are shared with TRBD2. Losses at the gene ends were 0 bases for V and 9 bases for J; bases not matched to a gene: 4. The length of the CDR3 is 16 residues. Germline-derived CDR1 and CDR2 are MNHEY and SVGEGT. Written as DNA, the CDR3 is TGTGCCAGCAGTTACTCGACTAGCGGGGGGGCAGGTGAGCAGTTCTTC. Amino acids: CASSYSTSGGAGEQFF.

The CDR3 coding sequence is TGTGCCAGCAGCTTAATTAGCGGGGGATACCGGGCCGGGGAGCTGTTTTTT. Encoded protein: CASSLISGGYRAGELFF. The V gene is TRBV7-8, the J gene TRBJ2-2; the match to TRBD2 covers 9 bases. Germline CDR1 reads SGHVS; CDR2 reads FQNEAQ. The length of the CDR3 is 17 residues. V lost 2 bases to trimming and J lost 6 bases; unmatched junction nucleotides: 10.

This chain connects TRBV7-9 to TRBJ1-6; possibly TRBD1 for D (5 bases). Trimming took 6 bases from V and 7 from J, leaving 10 bases between them. Germline V gene data show CDR1 as SEHNR and CDR2 as FQNEAQ (reference sequence). This CDR3 has 13 amino acids. Here the CDR3 reads CASRTATNSPLHF. In nucleotides, the CDR3 is TGTGCCAGCAGGACAGCCACCAATTCACCCCTCCACTTT.

This clone came up a few times. The V and J genes are TRBV16 and TRBJ1-1; TRBD1 is a possible D gene (5 bases). With 2 bases removed from V and 0 bases from J, the gap between germline ends came to 10 bases. In germline, CDR1 is KGHSY, CDR2 FQNENV. The CDR3 loop spans 15 amino acids. CDR3 amino acids: CASSQRGSMNTEAFF. The CDR3 nucleotides are TGTGCCAGCAGCCAACGGGGGAGTATGAACACTGAAGCTTTCTTT. The full variable domain, rest sourced from reference TRBV16 and TRBJ1-1, is GEEVAQTPKHLVRGEGQKAKLYCAPIKGHSYVFWYQQVLKNEFKFLISFQNENVFDETGMPKERFSAKCLPNSPCSLEIQATKLEDSAVYFCASSQRGSMNTEAFFGQGTRLTVV.

The gene calls are TRBV4-3 and TRBJ2-3, with TRBD2 matching over 11 bases. The germline CDR1 and CDR2 sequences are LGHNA and YSLEER. The CDR3 runs 19 residues. V was clipped by 0 bases and J by 1 base; unmatched bases: 9. The DNA for the CDR3 is TGCGCCAGCAGCCAAGATAAGCTAGCGGGAGGACCACGCACAGATACGCAGTATTTT. This codes for CASSQDKLAGGPRTDTQYF.

This clone has just one count. The chain is built from TRBV7-2 and TRBJ2-7; 9 nucleotides agree with TRBD1. The ends lost 5 bases at V and 7 bases at J; junction bases unmatched: 9. CDR3 length equals 14 residues. Germline V gives CDR1 SGHTA, CDR2 FQGNSA. CDR3 sequence reads: CASSPRTGDREQYF. As DNA, the CDR3 is TGTGCCAGCAGCCCAAGGACAGGGGATCGGGAGCAGTACTTC.

The V gene is TRBV28, the J gene TRBJ1-1; TRBD1 might be the D (5 bases). The CDR3 is 14 residues long. The V end was cut by 7 bases, the J end by 0 bases, with 12 bases between. The germline V gene encodes CDR1 MDHEN and CDR2 SYDVKM. The CDR3 DNA follows: TGTGCCAGCACGTTTCAGGGAATGAACACTGAAGCTTTCTTT. Its translation is CASTFQGMNTEAFF.

The chain has TRBV5-1 and TRBJ2-5; TRBD2 might be the D (6 bases). This CDR3 is 12 amino acids long. Germline CDR1 reads SGHRS; CDR2 reads YFSETQ. Between the trimmed V and J ends, which lost 6 bases and 5 bases, there was a span of 11 bases. This chain's CDR3 is CASNPGGETQYF. CDR3 DNA: TGCGCCAGCAACCCTGGGGGGGAGACCCAGTACTTC.

CDR3 coding DNA: TGTGCCACCAGGCGTCAGGTGTCGGTCTACTACGAGCAGTACGTC. Translation: CATRRQVSVYYEQYV. This chain links TRBV24-1 with TRBJ2-7; D uncertain. Germline loops: CDR1 KGHDR, CDR2 SFDVKD. V was cut by 7 bases and J by 3 bases, with 18 bases left in between. The CDR3 extends over 15 amino acids.

The count of this clone is one. Here the CDR3 reads CASSLGAGFTIQYF. The CDR3 DNA reads TGCGCCAGCAGCTTGGGCGCGGGGTTTACCATTCAGTACTTC. This chain joins TRBV5-1 and TRBJ2-4; a possible D gene is TRBD2 (6 bases). Trimming left V 0 bases short and J 9 bases short, with 13 bases between. Germline values: CDR1 SGHRS, CDR2 YFSETQ. There are 14 residues in the CDR3.

This sequence joins TRBV3-1 (or the pseudogene TRBV3-2) and TRBJ1-2; the match to TRBD1 covers 7 bases. Germline values: CDR1 LGHDT, CDR2 YNNKEL (reference sequence). Losses at the gene ends were 1 base for V and 4 bases for J; bases not matched to a gene: 3. The CDR3 extends over 14 amino acids. Written as DNA, the CDR3 is TGTGCCAGCAGCCAAGCACGGGACAGCTATGGCTACACCTTC. It codes for CASSQARDSYGYTF.

This sequence joins TRBV5-4 and TRBJ2-7; 16 nucleotides line up with TRBD2. The CDR3 spans 18 residues. V was clipped by 4 bases and J by 4 bases; unmatched bases: 11. The germline gives CDR1 SGHNT, CDR2 YYREEE (reference sequence). The CDR3 loop is CASSLGLAGGPMRYEQYF. The CDR3 DNA sequence: TGTGCCAGCAGCCTGGGACTAGCGGGGGGGCCGATGAGATACGAGCAGTACTTC.

This clone has a single count. The chain links TRBV5-6 to TRBJ1-6, with D possibly TRBD1 on 6 matching bases. Germline V gene lookup returns CDR1 SGHDT and CDR2 YYEEEE. This CDR3 contains 18 residues. The V and J ends lost 4 bases and 0 bases respectively, with 17 bases between them. The CDR3 nucleotides read TGTGCCAGCAGCCTAGCGGCGGGGGCGAGCTCCTATAATTCACCCCTCCACTTT. Translating gives CASSLAAGASSYNSPLHF.

The rearrangement links TRBV7-9 to TRBJ2-7; a possible D gene is TRBD2 (6 bases). V lost 5 bases to trimming and J lost 6 bases, with 11 bases between them. Germline V lookup: CDR1 SEHNR, CDR2 FQNEAQ (reference sequence). There are 12 residues in the CDR3. CDR3 bases: TGTGCCAGCAGCACGGGGGTAGGCGAGCAGTACTTC. Protein: CASSTGVGEQYF.

J is TRBJ1-2 and V is TRBV15, with 7 bases fitting TRBD1. With 1 base clipped from V and 0 bases from J, the junction kept 5 bases outside the gene matches. CDR3 length: 16 amino acids. CDR1 and CDR2 from the germline V gene are LNHNV and YYDKDF (reference sequence). The CDR3 is CATSRAGTASNYGYTF. As DNA, the CDR3 is TGTGCCACCAGCAGAGCCGGGACAGCATCTAACTATGGCTACACCTTC.

V usage is TRBV28 and J usage is TRBJ2-5, with 7 positions matching TRBD2. With V trimmed by 4 bases and J by 10 bases, 9 bases remained unmatched. CDR1 is MDHEN, CDR2 SYDVKM, per germline. This CDR3 spans 13 amino acids. CDR3 sequence: CASSSGRPEGQYF. In DNA, the CDR3 is TGTGCCAGCAGTTCCGGGAGGCCAGAGGGCCAGTACTTC.

The chain combines TRBV6-5 with TRBJ2-5; D possibly corresponds to TRBD2 (7 bases). The CDR3 totals 14 residues. Trimming pared 11 bases from V and 2 bases from J, leaving 18 bases between. The germline CDR1 and CDR2 sequences are MNHEY and SVGAGI. Written as DNA, the CDR3 is TGTGCCCTTAAAGGGGGGGGGCCTCAAGAGACCCAGTACTTC. Residues: CALKGGGPQETQYF.

The chain carries TRBV6-5 and TRBJ1-3, with D perhaps TRBD1 (5 bases). This CDR3 contains 14 residues. Trimming shortened V by 6 bases and J by 3 bases, and 12 bases separated the two germline ends. The germline CDR1 and CDR2 sequences are MNHEY and SVGAGI. In DNA, the CDR3 is TGTGCCAGCAGGTCGACCGGGGGTGGAAACACCATATATTTT. Its protein is CASRSTGGGNTIYF.

This clone was detected only a few times. The chain joins TRBV29-1 to TRBJ1-3, with a tentative D call TRBD1 (5 bases). CDR1 is SQVTM and CDR2 is ANQGSEA in the germline V gene. CDR3 length: 15 amino acids. Trimming removed 0 bases at V and 4 bases at J, with 13 bases between. In nucleotides, the CDR3 is TGCAGCGTTGAAGATCCCGCAGGGCTAGGAAACACCATATATTTT. Amino acids: CSVEDPAGLGNTIYF.

The chain uses TRBV28 and TRBJ2-3; D is unresolved. V was shortened by 1 base and J by 2 bases, with 13 bases between the two germline ends. Germline V CDR1 and CDR2: MDHEN, SYDVKM. The CDR3 runs to 16 residues. CDR3 in DNA: TGTGCCAGCAGTTTATATCTAGGCAAATTCACAGATACGCAGTATTTT. It specifies CASSLYLGKFTDTQYF.

This clone was picked up a small number of times. CDR3 sequence: CASSQGGGAEQYF. The DNA for the CDR3 is TGCGCCAGCAGCCAAGGAGGCGGGGCCGAGCAGTACTTC. This sequence joins TRBV4-3 and TRBJ2-7; the D gene is possibly TRBD2 (6 bases). Germline CDR1 and CDR2: LGHNA and YSLEER. This CDR3 comprises 13 residues. The V end lost 1 base, the J end lost 6 bases, and 10 bases lay between the germline ends.

The chain employs TRBV5-4 and TRBJ2-2, with TRBD2 as a possible D gene (6 bases). The length of the CDR3 is 14 residues. Trimming took off 10 bases at V and 1 base at J, with 14 bases between the two ends. CDR1 and CDR2 (germline): SGHNT, YYREEE (reference sequence). The CDR3 protein is CASTSRVNTGELFF. CDR3 DNA sequence: TGTGCCTCGACTAGTAGGGTGAACACCGGGGAGCTGTTTTTT.

This clone was observed a single time. The chain links TRBV7-9 to TRBJ2-1; possibly TRBD2 for D (6 bases). The V and J ends lost 6 bases and 0 bases respectively, with 24 bases between them. The CDR3 spans 19 residues. Germline CDR1 reads SEHNR; CDR2 reads FQNEAQ (reference sequence). The DNA for the CDR3 is TGTGCCAGCAGTAGCCACCATGGAGCTAGCGCCTACTCCTACAATGAGCAGTTCTTC. It translates to CASSSHHGASAYSYNEQFF.